This is a list of T cell receptor beta chains from one sample in a study of OX40 agonist ivuxolimab in advanced cancers. Here immunoSEQ multiplex PCR was the method, and the copy in TCRdb shows in-frame clones only, minus some. The profile covers more than 50,000 clones, with approximately 84% appearing a single time and about 13% taken by the ten largest. The sample was CD4+ or CD8+ T cells sorted from blood, taken in a trial of the OX40 agonist ivuxolimab. These receptors were obtained from an adult with an advanced solid tumor such as melanoma, head and neck, liver or kidney cancer. Each CDR3 is given with its conserved first and last residue. D genes are given only for firm matches. Part of the rows lack a size; the others show once, few, many or a class for expanded clones.

CDR3: CASSLDQGPRGYEQYF; DNA: TGTGCCAGCAGCTTAGATCAGGGGCCGCGGGGCTACGAGCAGTACTTC; D: NA; V: TRBV11-2; size: NA; J: TRBJ2-7
CDR3: CASTGGSPYREQYF; DNA: TGTGCCAGCACCGGGGGAAGCCCCTATCGTGAGCAGTACTTC; D: NA; V: TRBV28; size: few; J: TRBJ2-5
CDR3: CASSFWKSTEAFF; DNA: TGTGCCAGCAGTTTTTGGAAGAGCACTGAAGCTTTCTTT; D: NA; V: TRBV6-5; size: NA; J: TRBJ1-1
CDR3: CASSQGRGYTEAFF; DNA: TGCGCCAGCAGCCAAGGTAGGGGGTACACTGAAGCTTTCTTT; D: NA; V: TRBV4-3; size: NA; J: TRBJ1-1
CDR3: CASSPPGAVIFSGNTIYF; DNA: TGTGCCAGCAGCCCTCCCGGGGCAGTGATTTTCTCTGGAAACACCATATATTTT; D: NA; V: TRBV7-9; size: NA; J: TRBJ1-3
CDR3: CASSQDLTISRGYTF; DNA: TGCGCCAGCAGCCAAGATTTAACTATTTCGCGGGGCTACACCTTC; D: NA; V: TRBV4-3; size: NA; J: TRBJ1-2
CDR3: CASRSGSGYTF; DNA: TGTGCCAGCCGGAGCGGGAGTGGCTACACCTTC; D: NA; V: TRBV2; size: NA; J: TRBJ1-2
CDR3: CASSQVYSGVQETQYF; DNA: TGTGCCAGCAGCCAAGTGTATTCCGGGGTCCAAGAGACCCAGTACTTC; D: NA; V: TRBV4-2; size: NA; J: TRBJ2-5
CDR3: CASSPVGTVNYEQYF; DNA: TGTGCCAGCAGTCCGGTTGGGACGGTAAACTACGAGCAGTACTTC; D: NA; V: TRBV27; size: NA; J: TRBJ2-7
CDR3: CASNEHTGELFF; DNA: TGTGCCAGCAATGAACACACCGGGGAGCTGTTTTTT; D: NA; V: TRBV6-5; size: NA; J: TRBJ2-2
CDR3: CASSPAGRQPQHF; DNA: TGTGCCAGCAGTCCCGCGGGGCGTCAGCCCCAGCATTTT; D: NA; V: TRBV28; size: few; J: TRBJ1-5
CDR3: CASSLRQGSVVEQYF; DNA: TGTGCCAGCAGCTTACGGCAGGGTTCAGTTGTGGAGCAGTACTTC; D: NA; V: TRBV7-6; size: NA; J: TRBJ2-7
CDR3: CASTRQGLNTEAFF; DNA: TGTGCCAGCACTCGACAGGGATTGAACACTGAAGCTTTCTTT; D: TRBD1; V: TRBV6-4; size: NA; J: TRBJ1-1
CDR3: CATSRERLSEQYF; DNA: TGTGCCACCAGCAGAGAGCGGCTAAGCGAGCAGTACTTC; D: NA; V: TRBV15; size: NA; J: TRBJ2-7
CDR3: CASSQDGEAAEQAEAFF; DNA: TGTGCCAGCAGCCAAGATGGGGAGGCTGCGGAACAGGCTGAAGCTTTCTTT; D: NA; V: TRBV4-2; size: NA; J: TRBJ1-1
CDR3: CVVLTGAFLEQYF; DNA: TGTGTCGTACTGACAGGGGCATTTTTGGAGCAGTACTTC; D: TRBD1; V: TRBV2; size: NA; J: TRBJ2-7
CDR3: CASSAGGGPPNEQFF; DNA: TGTGCCAGCAGCGCGGGGGGGGGCCCCCCCAATGAGCAGTTCTTC; D: TRBD2; V: TRBV9; size: NA; J: TRBJ2-1
CDR3: CASSLALAGYTDTQYF; DNA: TGTGCCAGCAGCTTGGCCCTAGCGGGGTACACAGATACGCAGTATTTT; D: TRBD2; V: TRBV5-4; size: NA; J: TRBJ2-3
CDR3: CASSLGDYNEQFF; DNA: TGTGCCAGCAGCTTAGGGGATTACAATGAGCAGTTCTTC; D: NA; V: TRBV5-6; size: NA; J: TRBJ2-1
CDR3: CASSPIVGGTLAKNIQYF; DNA: TGTGCCAGCAGCCCGATAGTGGGGGGAACACTAGCCAAAAACATTCAGTACTTC; D: NA; V: TRBV7-2; size: once; J: TRBJ2-4
CDR3: CASSSPWLGTYEQYF; DNA: TGTGCCAGCAGTTCCCCGTGGTTGGGAACCTACGAGCAGTACTTC; D: NA; V: TRBV6-5; size: NA; J: TRBJ2-7
CDR3: CASGFAGQGYGYTF; DNA: TGTGCTAGTGGTTTCGCGGGACAGGGATATGGCTACACCTTC; D: TRBD1; V: TRBV12-5; size: NA; J: TRBJ1-2
CDR3: CASSRVGELFF; DNA: TGTGCCAGCAGCCGTGTCGGCGAGCTGTTTTTT; D: NA; V: TRBV6-5; size: NA; J: TRBJ2-2
CDR3: CASMEHQSSNQPQHF; DNA: TGTGCCAGCATGGAGCACCAGTCCTCCAATCAGCCCCAGCATTTT; D: NA; V: TRBV6-5; size: NA; J: TRBJ1-5
CDR3: CASLGPNYGYTF; DNA: TGTGCCAGCCTTGGTCCTAACTATGGCTACACCTTC; D: NA; V: TRBV28; size: NA; J: TRBJ1-2
CDR3: CASIPWAGGSGGNEQFF; DNA: TGTGCCAGCATTCCCTGGGCAGGCGGCTCAGGCGGCAATGAGCAGTTCTTC; D: NA; V: TRBV7-2; size: NA; J: TRBJ2-1
CDR3: CASNGAGTRGTDTQYF; DNA: TGTGCCAGCAATGGAGCCGGGACTAGGGGCACAGATACGCAGTATTTT; D: TRBD2; V: TRBV6-1; size: NA; J: TRBJ2-3
CDR3: CASTPSEAGNQPQHF; DNA: TGTGCCAGCACCCCCAGCGAGGCAGGGAATCAGCCCCAGCATTTT; D: NA; V: TRBV7-9; size: NA; J: TRBJ1-5
CDR3: CASSSPRLKAFF; DNA: TGTGCCAGCAGCTCACCTAGACTAAAAGCTTTCTTT; D: NA; V: TRBV9; size: NA; J: TRBJ1-1
CDR3: CASSTWGADGHNEQFF; DNA: TGTGCTAGTTCAACTTGGGGGGCCGACGGACACAATGAGCAGTTCTTC; D: NA; V: TRBV12-5; size: NA; J: TRBJ2-1
CDR3: CASSPLPTGRGYTF; DNA: TGTGCCAGCAGCCCCCTCCCGACGGGGCGGGGCTACACCTTC; D: NA; V: TRBV5-6; size: NA; J: TRBJ1-2
CDR3: CASSIGAGADTGELFF; DNA: TGTGCCAGCAGTATTGGGGCAGGGGCGGACACCGGGGAGCTGTTTTTT; D: NA; V: TRBV27; size: NA; J: TRBJ2-2
CDR3: CASSKEVGFGGYTF; DNA: TGTGCCAGCAGCAAAGAAGTGGGGTTCGGCGGCTACACCTTC; D: NA; V: TRBV5-4; size: NA; J: TRBJ1-2
CDR3: CASSLGTHPYEQYF; DNA: TGTGCCAGCAGCTTGGGGACACACCCTTACGAGCAGTACTTC; D: NA; V: TRBV7-9; size: once; J: TRBJ2-7
CDR3: CASSIAYRGNEQYF; DNA: TGTGCCAGTAGTATAGCATACAGGGGAAACGAGCAGTACTTC; D: TRBD1; V: TRBV19; size: NA; J: TRBJ2-7
CDR3: CASSPSVGFGANVLTF; DNA: TGTGCCAGCAGTCCCTCCGTGGGATTTGGGGCCAACGTCCTGACTTTC; D: NA; V: TRBV13; size: NA; J: TRBJ2-6
CDR3: CASSLVGAAPSYSGANVLTF; DNA: TGTGCCAGCAGTTTGGTGGGGGCCGCACCCTCCTACTCTGGGGCCAACGTCCTGACTTTC; D: NA; V: TRBV28; size: NA; J: TRBJ2-6
CDR3: CASSYSKGWGAFF; DNA: TGTGCCAGCAGTTACTCGAAAGGGTGGGGGGCTTTCTTT; D: NA; V: TRBV6-7; size: few; J: TRBJ1-1
CDR3: CASSFPGGAENTEAFF; DNA: TGTGCCAGCAGCTTCCCGGGCGGGGCCGAGAACACTGAAGCTTTCTTT; D: NA; V: TRBV13; size: NA; J: TRBJ1-1
CDR3: CASSPFSGGTSPLHF; DNA: TGTGCCAGCAGCCCCTTCAGTGGGGGGACTTCACCCCTCCACTTT; D: NA; V: TRBV7-9; size: NA; J: TRBJ1-6
CDR3: CAIKMGQPQHF; DNA: TGTGCCATCAAGATGGGTCAGCCCCAGCATTTT; D: NA; V: TRBV10-3; size: NA; J: TRBJ1-5
CDR3: CASSSEGLAGEQFF; DNA: TGTGCCAGCAGCTCAGAAGGACTAGCGGGGGAGCAGTTCTTC; D: TRBD2; V: TRBV5-8; size: NA; J: TRBJ2-1
CDR3: CASSSQPRATNEKLFF; DNA: TGTGCCAGCAGCTCCCAGCCACGGGCAACTAATGAAAAACTGTTTTTT; D: NA; V: TRBV14; size: few; J: TRBJ1-4
CDR3: CASSLRAANTYEQYF; DNA: TGTGCCAGCAGTTTGCGGGCTGCCAACACCTACGAGCAGTACTTC; D: NA; V: TRBV27; size: NA; J: TRBJ2-7
CDR3: CASSLVSADSGETQYF; DNA: TGTGCCAGCAGCTTAGTATCGGCGGATTCGGGAGAGACCCAGTACTTC; D: NA; V: TRBV11-2; size: NA; J: TRBJ2-5
CDR3: CASSAPGDTQYF; DNA: TGTGCCAGCAGTGCGCCCGGAGATACGCAGTATTTT; D: NA; V: TRBV6-1; size: NA; J: TRBJ2-3
CDR3: CASSVGTGGVETQYF; DNA: TGTGCCAGCAGCGTAGGGACAGGGGGAGTAGAGACCCAGTACTTC; D: TRBD1; V: TRBV9; size: NA; J: TRBJ2-5
CDR3: CASRKPDREYNEQFF; DNA: TGTGCCAGCAGAAAACCTGACAGGGAGTACAATGAGCAGTTCTTC; D: TRBD1; V: TRBV7-9; size: NA; J: TRBJ2-1
CDR3: CASSLGPGGLNVLTF; DNA: TGTGCCAGCAGCTTAGGCCCGGGGGGCCTCAACGTCCTGACTTTC; D: NA; V: TRBV7-9; size: once; J: TRBJ2-6
CDR3: CASSPNRGQTYGYTF; DNA: TGTGCCAGCAGCCCAAATAGGGGTCAAACGTATGGCTACACCTTC; D: NA; V: TRBV9; size: NA; J: TRBJ1-2
CDR3: CASSLGTGNQPQHF; DNA: TGTGCCAGCAGCTTAGGGACAGGCAATCAGCCCCAGCATTTT; D: NA; V: TRBV7-8; size: NA; J: TRBJ1-5
CDR3: CASSIIPGSEQFF; DNA: TGTGCCAGTAGTATAATTCCCGGAAGTGAGCAGTTCTTC; D: NA; V: TRBV19; size: NA; J: TRBJ2-1
CDR3: CASRDRGNYGYTF; DNA: TGTGCCAGCCGGGACAGGGGCAACTATGGCTACACCTTC; D: TRBD1; V: TRBV11-2; size: NA; J: TRBJ1-2
CDR3: CATSRGEQGWSTDTQYF; DNA: TGTGCCACCAGCAGAGGGGAACAAGGATGGAGCACAGATACGCAGTATTTT; D: NA; V: TRBV15; size: NA; J: TRBJ2-3
CDR3: CASSQTVGISSYEQYF; DNA: TGTGCCAGCAGCCAAACAGTTGGGATTAGCTCCTACGAGCAGTACTTC; D: NA; V: TRBV11-2; size: NA; J: TRBJ2-7
CDR3: CASSYSRTSGGAAYNEQFF; DNA: TGTGCCAGCAGCTACTCTCGGACTAGTGGGGGGGCCGCCTACAATGAGCAGTTCTTC; D: NA; V: TRBV11-2; size: NA; J: TRBJ2-1
CDR3: CASSEISQGTSIGAFF; DNA: TGTGCCAGCAGTGAAATATCTCAGGGGACATCCATCGGGGCTTTCTTT; D: NA; V: TRBV25-1; size: NA; J: TRBJ1-1
CDR3: CASSPSRGMETVNEQFF; DNA: TGTGCCAGCTCACCGAGTCGGGGTATGGAGACGGTCAATGAGCAGTTCTTC; D: NA; V: TRBV18; size: NA; J: TRBJ2-1
CDR3: CASGVGGQGYGYTF; DNA: TGTGCTAGTGGTGTAGGGGGACAAGGCTATGGCTACACCTTC; D: NA; V: TRBV12-5; size: NA; J: TRBJ1-2